This T cell receptor (beta chain) was profiled in a study of T cells in Graves' hyperthyroidism and ophthalmopathy. Looked up from germline, CDR1 is MDHEN and CDR2 is SYDVKM. The CDR3 extends over 16 amino acids. V was clipped by 3 bases and J by 4 bases, with 17 bases between them. This clonotype was recorded many times. Pregnant or lactating patients were excluded, as were those with uncontrolled infection or other autoimmune disease. RNA transcripts were the template for amplifying TCR beta CDR3 regions. The HTBI primer set served for first-round RT-PCR of the TCR CDR3. A single record per CDR3 protein comes from TCRdb applying MiXCR to the multiplex PCR reads. Of about 400,000 distinct CDR3 sequences listed, around 15% are singletons.

The sequenced material came from blood. The J gene is TRBJ2-3, the V gene TRBV28; TRBD2 might be the D (6 bases). This receptor was identified in a woman aged 25 to 39 with Graves' ophthalmopathy. The CDR3 loop reads CASSFLGGDDSDTQYF. In DNA form, the CDR3 reads TGTGCCAGCAGTTTCCTCGGCGGGGACGACTCAGATACGCAGTATTTT.